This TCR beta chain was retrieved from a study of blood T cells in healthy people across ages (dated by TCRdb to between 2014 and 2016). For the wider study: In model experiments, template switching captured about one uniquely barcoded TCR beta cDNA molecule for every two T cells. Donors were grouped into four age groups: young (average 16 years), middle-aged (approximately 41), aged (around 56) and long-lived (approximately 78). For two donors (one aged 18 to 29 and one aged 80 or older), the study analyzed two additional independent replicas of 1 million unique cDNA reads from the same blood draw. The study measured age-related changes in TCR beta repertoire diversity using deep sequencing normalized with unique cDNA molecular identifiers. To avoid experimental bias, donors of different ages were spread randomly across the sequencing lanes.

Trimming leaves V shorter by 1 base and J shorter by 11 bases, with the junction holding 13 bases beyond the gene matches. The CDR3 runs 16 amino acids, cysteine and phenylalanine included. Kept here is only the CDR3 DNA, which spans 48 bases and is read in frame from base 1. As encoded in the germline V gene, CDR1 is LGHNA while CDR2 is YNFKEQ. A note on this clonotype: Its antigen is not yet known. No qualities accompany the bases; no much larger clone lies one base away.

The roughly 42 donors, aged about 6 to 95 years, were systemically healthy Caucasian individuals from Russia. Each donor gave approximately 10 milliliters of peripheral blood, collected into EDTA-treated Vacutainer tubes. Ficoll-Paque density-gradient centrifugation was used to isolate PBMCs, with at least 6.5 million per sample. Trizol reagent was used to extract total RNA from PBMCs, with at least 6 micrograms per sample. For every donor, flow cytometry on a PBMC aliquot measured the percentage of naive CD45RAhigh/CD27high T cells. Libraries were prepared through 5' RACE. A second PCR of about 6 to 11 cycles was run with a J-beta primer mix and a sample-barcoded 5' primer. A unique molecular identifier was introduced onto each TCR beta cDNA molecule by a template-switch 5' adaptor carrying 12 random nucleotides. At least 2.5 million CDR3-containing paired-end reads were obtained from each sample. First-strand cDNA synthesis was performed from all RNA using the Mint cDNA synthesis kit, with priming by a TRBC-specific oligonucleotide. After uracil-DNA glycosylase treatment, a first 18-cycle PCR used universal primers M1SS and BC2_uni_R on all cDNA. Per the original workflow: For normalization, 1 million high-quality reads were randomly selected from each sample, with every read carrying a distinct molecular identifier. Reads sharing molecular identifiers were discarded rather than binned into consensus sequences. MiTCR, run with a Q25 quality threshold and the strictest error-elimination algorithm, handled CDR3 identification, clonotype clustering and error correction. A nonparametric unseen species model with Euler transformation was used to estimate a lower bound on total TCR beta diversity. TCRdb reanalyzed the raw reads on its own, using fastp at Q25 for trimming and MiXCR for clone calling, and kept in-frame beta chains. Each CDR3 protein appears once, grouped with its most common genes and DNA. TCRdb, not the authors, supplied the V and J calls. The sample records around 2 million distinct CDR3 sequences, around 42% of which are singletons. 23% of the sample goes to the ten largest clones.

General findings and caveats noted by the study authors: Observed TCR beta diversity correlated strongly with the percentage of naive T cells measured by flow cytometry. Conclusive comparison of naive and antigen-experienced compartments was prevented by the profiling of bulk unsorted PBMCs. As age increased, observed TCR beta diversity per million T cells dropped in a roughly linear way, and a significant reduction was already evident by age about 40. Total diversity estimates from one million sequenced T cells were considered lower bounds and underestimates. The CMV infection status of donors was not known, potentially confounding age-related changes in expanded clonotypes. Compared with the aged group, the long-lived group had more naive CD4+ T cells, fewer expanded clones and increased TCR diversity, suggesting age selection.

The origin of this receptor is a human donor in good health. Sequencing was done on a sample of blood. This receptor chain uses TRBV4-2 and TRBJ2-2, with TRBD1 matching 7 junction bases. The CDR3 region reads CASSQVIDREHGELFF. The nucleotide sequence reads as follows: TGTGCCAGCAGCCAAGTCATAGACAGGGAACACGGAGAGCTGTTTTTT.